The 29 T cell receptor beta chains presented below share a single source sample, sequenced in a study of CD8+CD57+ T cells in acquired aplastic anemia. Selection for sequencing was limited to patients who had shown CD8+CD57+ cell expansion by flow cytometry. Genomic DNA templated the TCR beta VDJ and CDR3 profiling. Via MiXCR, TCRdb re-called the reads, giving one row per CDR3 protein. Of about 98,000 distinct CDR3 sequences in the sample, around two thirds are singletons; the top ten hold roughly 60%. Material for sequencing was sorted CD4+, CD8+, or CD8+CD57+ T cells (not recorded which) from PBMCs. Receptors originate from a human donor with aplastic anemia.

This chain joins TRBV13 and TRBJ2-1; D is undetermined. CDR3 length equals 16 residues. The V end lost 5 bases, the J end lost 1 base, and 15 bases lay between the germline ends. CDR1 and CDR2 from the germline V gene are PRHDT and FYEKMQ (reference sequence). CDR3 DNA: TGTGCCAGCAGCGTAGACCGACTTATATCCTACAATGAGCAGTTCTTC. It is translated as CASSVDRLISYNEQFF.

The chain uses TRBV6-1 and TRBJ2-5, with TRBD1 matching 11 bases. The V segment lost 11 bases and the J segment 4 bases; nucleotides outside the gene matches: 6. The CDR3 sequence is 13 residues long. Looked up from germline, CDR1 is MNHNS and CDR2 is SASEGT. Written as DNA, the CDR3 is TGTGCCTCCCGGACAGGGGGCCGAGAGACCCAGTACTTC. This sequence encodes CASRTGGRETQYF.

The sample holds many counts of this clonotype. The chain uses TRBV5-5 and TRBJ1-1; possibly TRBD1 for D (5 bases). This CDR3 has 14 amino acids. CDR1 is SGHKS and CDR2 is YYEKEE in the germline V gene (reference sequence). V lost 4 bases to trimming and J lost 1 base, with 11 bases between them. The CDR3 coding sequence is TGTGCCAGCAGCCCTATTACAGGGAACACTGAAGCTTTCTTT. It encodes CASSPITGNTEAFF.

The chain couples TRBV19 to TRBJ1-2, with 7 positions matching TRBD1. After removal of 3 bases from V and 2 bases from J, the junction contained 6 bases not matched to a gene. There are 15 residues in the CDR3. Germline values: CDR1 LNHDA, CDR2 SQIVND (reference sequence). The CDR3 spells CASSIPWDSNYGYTF. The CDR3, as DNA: TGTGCCAGTAGTATCCCTTGGGACAGCAACTATGGCTACACCTTC.

In DNA, the CDR3 is TGTGCCAGCAGTGAATTAACGAGGACCTGGGGTGGCTACACCTTC. Translating it yields CASSELTRTWGGYTF. V gene TRBV25-1 combines with J gene TRBJ1-2; no firm D call. The germline V and J ends were trimmed by 1 base and 7 bases, with 16 bases remaining between them. The CDR3 has 15 amino acids. The germline V gene has CDR1 MGHDK and CDR2 SYGVNS.

CDR3 DNA: TGTGCCAGTAGTAGGCTCACAGGGGGTCTTTATACGCAGTATTTT. Its protein product is CASSRLTGGLYTQYF. The rearrangement links TRBV19 to TRBJ2-3; 8 nucleotides line up with TRBD1. V gave up 4 bases and J gave up 7 bases; unmatched junction bases: 10. Germline values: CDR1 LNHDA, CDR2 SQIVND (reference sequence). The CDR3 is 15 residues long.

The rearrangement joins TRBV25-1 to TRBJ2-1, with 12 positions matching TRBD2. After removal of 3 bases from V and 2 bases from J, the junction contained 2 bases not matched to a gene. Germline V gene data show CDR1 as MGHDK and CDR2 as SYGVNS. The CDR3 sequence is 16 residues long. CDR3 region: CASSDRLAGAYNEQFF. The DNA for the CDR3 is TGTGCCAGCAGTGACAGACTAGCGGGAGCCTACAATGAGCAGTTCTTC.

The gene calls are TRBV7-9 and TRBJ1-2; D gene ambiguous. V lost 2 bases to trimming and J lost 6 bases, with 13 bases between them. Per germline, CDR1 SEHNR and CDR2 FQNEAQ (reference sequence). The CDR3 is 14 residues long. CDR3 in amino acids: CASSLSPAKHGYTF. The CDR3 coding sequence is TGTGCCAGCAGCTTATCCCCAGCAAAGCATGGCTACACCTTC.

CDR3 sequence (DNA): TGTGCCAGCAGCTTTTCTAGCGGGGGAAGCTACGAGCAGTACTTC. It specifies CASSFSSGGSYEQYF. The chain carries TRBV7-9 and TRBJ2-7; 10 positions match TRBD2. The CDR3 covers 15 residues. The germline V gene has CDR1 SEHNR and CDR2 FQNEAQ (reference sequence). Germline trimming cut 3 bases from V and 3 bases from J; bases unmatched to any gene: 5.

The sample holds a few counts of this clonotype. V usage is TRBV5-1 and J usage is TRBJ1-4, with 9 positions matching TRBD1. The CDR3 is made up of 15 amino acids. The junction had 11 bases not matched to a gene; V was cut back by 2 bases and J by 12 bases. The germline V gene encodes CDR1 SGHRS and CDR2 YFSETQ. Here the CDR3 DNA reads TGCGCCAGCAGCTTTCTTGGGACAGGGAATGCGGAACTGTTTTTT. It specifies CASSFLGTGNAELFF.

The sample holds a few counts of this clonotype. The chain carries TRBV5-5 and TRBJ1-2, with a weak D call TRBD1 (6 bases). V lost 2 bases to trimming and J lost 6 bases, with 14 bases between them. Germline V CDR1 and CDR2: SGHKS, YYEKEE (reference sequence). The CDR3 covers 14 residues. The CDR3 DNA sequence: TGTGCCAGCAGCTTAACCGGGACATCCCATGGCTACACCTTC. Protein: CASSLTGTSHGYTF.

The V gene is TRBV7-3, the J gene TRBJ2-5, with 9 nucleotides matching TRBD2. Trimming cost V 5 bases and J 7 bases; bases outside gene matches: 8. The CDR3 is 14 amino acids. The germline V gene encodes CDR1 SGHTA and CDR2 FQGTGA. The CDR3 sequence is CASSPAGGRGTQYF. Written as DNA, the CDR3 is TGTGCCAGCAGCCCGGCGGGGGGGCGTGGGACCCAGTACTTC.

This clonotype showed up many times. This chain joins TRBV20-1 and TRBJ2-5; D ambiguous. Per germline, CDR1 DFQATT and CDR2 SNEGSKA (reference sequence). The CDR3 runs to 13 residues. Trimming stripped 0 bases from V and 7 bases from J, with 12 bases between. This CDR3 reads CSARDGDSGTQYF. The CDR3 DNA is TGCAGTGCTAGAGATGGCGACTCTGGGACCCAGTACTTC.

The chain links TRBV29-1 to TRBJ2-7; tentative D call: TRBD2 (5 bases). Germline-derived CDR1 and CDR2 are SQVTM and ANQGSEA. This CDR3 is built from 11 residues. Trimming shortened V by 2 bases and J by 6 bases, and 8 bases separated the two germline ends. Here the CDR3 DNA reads TGCAGCGTTGAACTAGCTCGCGAGCAGTACTTC. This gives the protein CSVELAREQYF.

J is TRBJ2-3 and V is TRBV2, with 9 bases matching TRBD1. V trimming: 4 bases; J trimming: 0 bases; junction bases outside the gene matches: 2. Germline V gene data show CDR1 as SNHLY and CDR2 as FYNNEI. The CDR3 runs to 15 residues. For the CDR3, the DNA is TGTGCCAGCAGTGGGGGGACAGGGAGCACAGATACGCAGTATTTT. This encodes CASSGGTGSTDTQYF. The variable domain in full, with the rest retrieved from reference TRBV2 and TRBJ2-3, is EPEVTQTPSHQVTQMGQEVILRCVPISNHLYFYWYRQILGQKVEFLVSFYNNEISEKSEIFDDQFSVERPDGSNFTLKIRSTKLEDSAMYFCASSGGTGSTDTQYFGPGTRLTVL.

CDR3 in amino acids: CATSTPGAYEQYF. CDR3 coding DNA: TGTGCCACCAGCACCCCCGGGGCCTACGAGCAGTACTTC. J is TRBJ2-7 and V is TRBV15, with a weak D call TRBD2 (5 bases). Germline CDR1 reads LNHNV; CDR2 reads YYDKDF (reference sequence). CDR3 length equals 13 residues. The germline V and J ends were trimmed by 4 bases and 2 bases, with 9 bases remaining between them.

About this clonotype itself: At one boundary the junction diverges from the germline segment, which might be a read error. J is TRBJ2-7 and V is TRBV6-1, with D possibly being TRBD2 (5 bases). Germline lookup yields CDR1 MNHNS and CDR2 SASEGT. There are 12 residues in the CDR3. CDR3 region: CAISEAVRDAYF. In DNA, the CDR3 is TGTGCCATCAGTGAAGCGGTGAGGGATGCATACTTC.

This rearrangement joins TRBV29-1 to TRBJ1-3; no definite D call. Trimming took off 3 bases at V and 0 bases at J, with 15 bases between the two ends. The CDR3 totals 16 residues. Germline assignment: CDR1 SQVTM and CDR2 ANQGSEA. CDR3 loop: CSVDWDLWGSGNTIYF. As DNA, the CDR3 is TGCAGCGTTGATTGGGATCTGTGGGGCTCTGGAAACACCATATATTTT.

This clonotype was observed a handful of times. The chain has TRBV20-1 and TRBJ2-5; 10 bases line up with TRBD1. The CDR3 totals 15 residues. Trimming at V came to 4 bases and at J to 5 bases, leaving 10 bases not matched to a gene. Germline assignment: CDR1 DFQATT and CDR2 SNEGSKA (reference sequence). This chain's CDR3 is CSAKAGTGEWETQYF. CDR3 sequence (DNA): TGCAGTGCTAAAGCCGGGACAGGGGAATGGGAGACCCAGTACTTC.

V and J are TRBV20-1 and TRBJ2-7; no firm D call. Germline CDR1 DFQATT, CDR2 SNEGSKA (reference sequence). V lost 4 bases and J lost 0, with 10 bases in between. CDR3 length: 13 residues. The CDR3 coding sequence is TGCAGTGCTATAATCCTTGGCTCCTACGAGCAGTACTTC. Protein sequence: CSAIILGSYEQYF.

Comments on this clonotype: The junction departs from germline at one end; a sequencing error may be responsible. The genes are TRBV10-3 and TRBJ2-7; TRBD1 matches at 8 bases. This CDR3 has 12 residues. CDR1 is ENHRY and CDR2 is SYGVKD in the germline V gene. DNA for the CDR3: TGTGTCATCAGTGAGTCCGAGGACAGGGAGCTCTTC. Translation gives CVISESEDRELF.

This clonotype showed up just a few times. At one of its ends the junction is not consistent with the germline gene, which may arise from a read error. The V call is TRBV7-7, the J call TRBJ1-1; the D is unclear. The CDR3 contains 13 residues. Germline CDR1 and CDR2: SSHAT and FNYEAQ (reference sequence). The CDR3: CASSLEAGTEAFF. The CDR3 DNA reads TGTGCTAGCAGCTTAGAGGCGGGCACTGAAGCTTTCTTT.

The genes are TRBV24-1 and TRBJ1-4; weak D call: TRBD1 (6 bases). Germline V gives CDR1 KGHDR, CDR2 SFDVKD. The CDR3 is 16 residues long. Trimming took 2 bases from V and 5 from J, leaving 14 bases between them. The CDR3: CATSDSSGGQNEKLFF. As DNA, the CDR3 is TGTGCCACCAGTGATTCTTCGGGGGGCCAAAATGAAAAACTGTTTTTT.

CDR3 residues: CASSPIIGNTDTQYF. CDR3 DNA: TGTGCCAGCAGCCCCATAATCGGCAACACAGATACGCAGTATTTT. This chain joins TRBV7-4 and TRBJ2-3; D gene unclear. V was trimmed by 5 bases and J by 2 bases, leaving 14 bases between them. CDR3 length: 15 residues. CDR1 is SGHVT and CDR2 is SQSDAQ in the germline V gene.

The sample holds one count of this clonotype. The CDR3 region is CASSLGAISGEKLFF. The CDR3 DNA reads as TGCGCCAGCAGCCTAGGGGCGATTAGCGGAGAAAAACTGTTTTTT. The V gene is TRBV5-1, the J gene TRBJ1-4; maybe TRBD1 (5 bases). The CDR3 is 15 residues long. Germline assignment: CDR1 SGHRS and CDR2 YFSETQ. The V gene lost 4 bases and the J gene lost 8 bases, with 18 bases spanning the gap.

The CDR3 loop is CASSQTGITEAFF. The CDR3 DNA reads TGTGCCAGCAGTCAGACAGGGATAACTGAAGCTTTCTTT. The rearrangement uses TRBV2 and TRBJ1-1; 7 bases agree with TRBD1. CDR1 is SNHLY and CDR2 is FYNNEI in the germline V gene. This CDR3 has 13 residues. Unmatched junction bases numbered 5, after V lost 5 bases and J lost 5 bases.

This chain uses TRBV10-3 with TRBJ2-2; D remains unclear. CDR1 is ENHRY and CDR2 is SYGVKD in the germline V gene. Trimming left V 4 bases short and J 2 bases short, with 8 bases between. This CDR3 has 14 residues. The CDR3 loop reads CAISGTHNTGELFF. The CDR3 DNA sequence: TGTGCCATCAGTGGTACACATAACACCGGGGAGCTGTTTTTT.

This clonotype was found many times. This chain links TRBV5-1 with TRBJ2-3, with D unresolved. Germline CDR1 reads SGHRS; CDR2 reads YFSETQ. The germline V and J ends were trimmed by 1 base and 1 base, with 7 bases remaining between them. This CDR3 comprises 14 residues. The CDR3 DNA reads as TGCGCCAGCAGCTTGTTCGGGCGCACAGATACGCAGTATTTT. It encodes CASSLFGRTDTQYF.

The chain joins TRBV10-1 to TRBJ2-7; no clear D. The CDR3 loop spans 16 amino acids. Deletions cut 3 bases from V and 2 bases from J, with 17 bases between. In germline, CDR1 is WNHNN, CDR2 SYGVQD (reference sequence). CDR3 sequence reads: CASSENFVHWAYEQYF. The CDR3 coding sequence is TGCGCCAGCAGTGAAAATTTCGTACATTGGGCCTACGAGCAGTACTTC.